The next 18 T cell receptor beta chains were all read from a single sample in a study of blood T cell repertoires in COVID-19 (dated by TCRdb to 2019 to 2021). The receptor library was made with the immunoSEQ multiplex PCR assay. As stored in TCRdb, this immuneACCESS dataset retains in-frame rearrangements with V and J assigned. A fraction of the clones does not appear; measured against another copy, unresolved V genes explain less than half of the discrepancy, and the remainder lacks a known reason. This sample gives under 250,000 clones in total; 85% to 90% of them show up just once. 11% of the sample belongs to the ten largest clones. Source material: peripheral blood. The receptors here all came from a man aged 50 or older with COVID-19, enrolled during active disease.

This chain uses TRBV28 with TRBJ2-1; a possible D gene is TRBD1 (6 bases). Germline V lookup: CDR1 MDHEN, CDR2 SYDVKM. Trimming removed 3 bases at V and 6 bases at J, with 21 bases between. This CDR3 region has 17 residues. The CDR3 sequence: CASSFFPPQGVSNEQFF. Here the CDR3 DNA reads TGTGCCAGCAGTTTTTTTCCACCACAGGGTGTAAGCAATGAGCAGTTCTTC.

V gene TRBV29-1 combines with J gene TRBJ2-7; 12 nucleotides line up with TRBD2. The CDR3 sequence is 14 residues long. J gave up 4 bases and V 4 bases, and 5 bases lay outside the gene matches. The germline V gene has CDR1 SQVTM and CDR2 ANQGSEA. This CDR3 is CSVVGTSGLYEQYF. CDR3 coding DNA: TGCAGCGTTGTAGGGACTAGCGGGTTGTACGAGCAGTACTTC.

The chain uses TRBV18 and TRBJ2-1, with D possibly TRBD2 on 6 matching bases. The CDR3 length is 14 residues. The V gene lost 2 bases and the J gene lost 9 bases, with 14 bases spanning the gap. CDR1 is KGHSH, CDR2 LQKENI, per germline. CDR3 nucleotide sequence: TGTGCCAGCTCACCAACCGTCGACGGGGGTGAGCAGTTCTTC. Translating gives CASSPTVDGGEQFF.

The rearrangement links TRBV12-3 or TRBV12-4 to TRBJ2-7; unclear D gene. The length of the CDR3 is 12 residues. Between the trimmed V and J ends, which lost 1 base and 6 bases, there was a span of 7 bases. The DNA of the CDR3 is TGTGCCAGCAGTTTAGTTTTGCGCGAGCAGTACTTC. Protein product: CASSLVLREQYF.

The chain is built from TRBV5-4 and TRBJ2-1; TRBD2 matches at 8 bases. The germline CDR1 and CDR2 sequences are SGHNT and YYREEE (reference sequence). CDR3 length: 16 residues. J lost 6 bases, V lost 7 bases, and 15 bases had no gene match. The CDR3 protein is CASGPGVAGIFNEQFF. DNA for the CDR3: TGTGCCAGCGGCCCAGGGGTAGCGGGGATCTTCAATGAGCAGTTCTTC.

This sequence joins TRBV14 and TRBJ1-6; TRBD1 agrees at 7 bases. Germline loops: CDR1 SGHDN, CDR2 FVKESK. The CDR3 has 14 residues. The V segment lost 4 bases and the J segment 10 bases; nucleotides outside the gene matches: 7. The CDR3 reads CASSPQGEASPLHF. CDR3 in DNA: TGTGCCAGCAGCCCCCAGGGGGAGGCGTCACCCCTCCACTTT.

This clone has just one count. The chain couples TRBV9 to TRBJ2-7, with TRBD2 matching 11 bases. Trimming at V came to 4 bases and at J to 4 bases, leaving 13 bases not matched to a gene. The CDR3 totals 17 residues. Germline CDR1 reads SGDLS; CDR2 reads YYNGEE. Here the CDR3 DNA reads TGTGCCAGCAGCTCCGGACTAGCGGGCGACGAACGGTACGAGCAGTACTTC. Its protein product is CASSSGLAGDERYEQYF.

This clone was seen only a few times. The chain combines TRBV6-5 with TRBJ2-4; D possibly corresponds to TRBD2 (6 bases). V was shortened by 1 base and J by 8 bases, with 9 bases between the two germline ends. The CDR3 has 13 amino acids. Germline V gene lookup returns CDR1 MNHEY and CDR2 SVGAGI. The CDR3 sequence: CASSYLGGDIQYF. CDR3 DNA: TGTGCCAGCAGTTACTTAGGCGGGGACATTCAGTACTTC.

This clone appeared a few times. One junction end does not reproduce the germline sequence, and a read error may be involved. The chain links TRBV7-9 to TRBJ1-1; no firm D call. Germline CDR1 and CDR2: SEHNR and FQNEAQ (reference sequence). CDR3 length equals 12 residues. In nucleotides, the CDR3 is TGTGCCAGCAGCTTAGACAGAGAGAAGGCATACTTT. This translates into CASSLDREKAYF.

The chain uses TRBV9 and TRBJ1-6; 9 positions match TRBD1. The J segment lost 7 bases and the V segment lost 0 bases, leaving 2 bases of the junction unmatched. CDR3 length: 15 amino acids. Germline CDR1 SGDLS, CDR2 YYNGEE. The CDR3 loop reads CASSVGDRDNSPLHF. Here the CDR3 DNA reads TGTGCCAGCAGCGTAGGGGACAGGGACAATTCACCCCTCCACTTT.

The CDR3 sequence is CASSKTANYGYTF. CDR3 nucleotide sequence: TGTGCCAGTAGTAAAACGGCTAACTATGGCTACACCTTC. The chain links TRBV19 to TRBJ1-2; no firm D call. The CDR3 consists of 13 residues. The V gene's germline CDR1 is LNHDA and CDR2 SQIVND (reference sequence). Trimming cost V 4 bases and J 0 bases, with 6 bases left between them.

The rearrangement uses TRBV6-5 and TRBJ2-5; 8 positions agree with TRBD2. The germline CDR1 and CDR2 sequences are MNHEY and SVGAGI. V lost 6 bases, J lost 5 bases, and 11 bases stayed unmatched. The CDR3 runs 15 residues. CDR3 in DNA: TGTGCCAGCAGAACGGGACTAGGGTTCGGCGAGACCCAGTACTTC. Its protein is CASRTGLGFGETQYF.

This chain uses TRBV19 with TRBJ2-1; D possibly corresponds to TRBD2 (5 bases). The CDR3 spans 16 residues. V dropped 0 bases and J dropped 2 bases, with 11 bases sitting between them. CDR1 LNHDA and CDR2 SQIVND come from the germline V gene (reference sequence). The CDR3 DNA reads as TGTGCCAGTAGTATAGAAAGGGCTAGCCCCTACAATGAGCAGTTCTTC. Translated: CASSIERASPYNEQFF. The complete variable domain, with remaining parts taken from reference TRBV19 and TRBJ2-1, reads DGGITQSPKYLFRKEGQNVTLSCEQNLNHDAMYWYRQDPGQGLRLIYYSQIVNDFQKGDIAEGYSVSREKKESFPLTVTSAQKNPTAFYLCASSIERASPYNEQFFGPGTRLTVL.

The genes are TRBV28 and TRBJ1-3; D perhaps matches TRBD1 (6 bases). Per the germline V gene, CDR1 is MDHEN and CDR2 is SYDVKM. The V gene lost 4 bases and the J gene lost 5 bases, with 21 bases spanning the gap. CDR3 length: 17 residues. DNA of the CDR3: TGTGCCAGCAGTTCACAGGGTTTAGCACTATTCAGAAACACCATATATTTT. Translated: CASSSQGLALFRNTIYF.

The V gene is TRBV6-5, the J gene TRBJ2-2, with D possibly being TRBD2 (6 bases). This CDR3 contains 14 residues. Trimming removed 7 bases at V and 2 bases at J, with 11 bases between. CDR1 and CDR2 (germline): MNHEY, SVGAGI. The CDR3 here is CASTTGLNTGELFF. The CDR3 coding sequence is TGTGCCAGCACTACGGGACTCAACACCGGGGAGCTGTTTTTT.

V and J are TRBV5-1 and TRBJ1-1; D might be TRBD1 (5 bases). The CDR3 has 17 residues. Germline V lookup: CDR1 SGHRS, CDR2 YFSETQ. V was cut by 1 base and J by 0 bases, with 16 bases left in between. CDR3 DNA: TGCGCCAGCAGCTTGAACCCTGACAGATCCATGAACACTGAAGCTTTCTTT. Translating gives CASSLNPDRSMNTEAFF.

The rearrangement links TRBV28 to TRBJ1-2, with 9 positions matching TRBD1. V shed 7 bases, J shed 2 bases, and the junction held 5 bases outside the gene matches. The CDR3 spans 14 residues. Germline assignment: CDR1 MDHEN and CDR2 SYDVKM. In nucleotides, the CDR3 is TGTGCCAGCAAACTACAGGGGGCCAACTATGGCTACACCTTC. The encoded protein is CASKLQGANYGYTF.

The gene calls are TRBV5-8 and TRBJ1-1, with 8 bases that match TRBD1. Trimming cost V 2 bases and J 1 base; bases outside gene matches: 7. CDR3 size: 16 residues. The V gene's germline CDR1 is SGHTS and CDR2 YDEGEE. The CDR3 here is CASSFRDRTENTEAFF. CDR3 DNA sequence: TGTGCCAGCAGCTTTAGGGACAGGACCGAGAACACTGAAGCTTTCTTT.